Reported below is one TCR beta chain. The antigen remains unidentified. Sample treatment: about 20 received Ad26.COV2.S at low or high dose, single or two shots; roughly five received placebo; per-sample allocation not given. Day 63 after the first injection of vaccine or placebo was the sampling time. The sample belongs to a study of Ad26.COV2.S vaccination and SARS-CoV-2 variants. Study-wide results and limits: With respect to non-spike TCR breadth, vaccine and placebo recipients were similar. Reported findings describe substantial breadth in spike-specific CD8+ and CD4+ T cell responses following vaccination. Greater spike-specific TCR breadth was seen in vaccine recipients than in placebo recipients.

The germline V gene has CDR1 SGHRS and CDR2 YFSETQ. Trimming took off 0 bases at V and 2 bases at J, with 6 bases between the two ends. This CDR3 comprises 15 residues. Only in-frame clones appear in the TCRdb table, and some are missing; sequencing was by immunoSEQ multiplex PCR. This table has about 460,000 clones, roughly nine tenths appearing once. The sequences come from peripheral blood, collected in a trial of Ad26.COV2.S vaccine versus placebo. The sequence derives from a person between 18 and 65 years old who received the Ad26.COV2.S COVID-19 vaccine or a placebo. The rearrangement joins TRBV5-1 to TRBJ2-6; D is ambiguous. CDR3 DNA sequence: TGCGCCAGCAGCTTGGTTACGACTGGGGCCAACGTCCTGACTTTC. Its protein product is CASSLVTTGANVLTF.